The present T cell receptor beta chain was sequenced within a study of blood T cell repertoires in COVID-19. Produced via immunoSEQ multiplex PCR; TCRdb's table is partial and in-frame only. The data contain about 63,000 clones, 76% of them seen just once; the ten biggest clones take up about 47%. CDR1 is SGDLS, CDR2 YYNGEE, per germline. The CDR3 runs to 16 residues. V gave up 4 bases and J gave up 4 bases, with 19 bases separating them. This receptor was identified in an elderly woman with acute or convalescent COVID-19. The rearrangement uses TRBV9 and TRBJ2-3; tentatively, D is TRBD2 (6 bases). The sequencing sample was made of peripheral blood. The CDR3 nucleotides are TGTGCCAGCAGCCGTTCCACGGGAGTACCCCCAGATACGCAGTATTTT. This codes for CASSRSTGVPPDTQYF. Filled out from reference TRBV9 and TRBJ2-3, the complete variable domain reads DSGVTQTPKHLITATGQRVTLRCSPRSGDLSVYWYQQSLDQGLQFLIQYYNGEERAKGNILERFSAQQFPDLHSELNLSSLELGDSALYFCASSRSTGVPPDTQYFGPGTRLTVL.